One and the same sample provided the 25 T cell receptor beta chains below, sequenced in a study of blood T cell repertoires in COVID-19. TCRdb's copy holds only in-frame clones and misses some; the assay was immunoSEQ multiplex PCR. The sample lists some 96,000 clones; around nine tenths were seen once. Input material: peripheral blood. These receptors were collected from a man in his 60s with acute or convalescent COVID-19.

The rearrangement uses TRBV18 and TRBJ1-2; maybe TRBD1 (5 bases). Germline V CDR1 and CDR2: KGHSH, LQKENI. The CDR3 consists of 13 residues. V lost 3 bases and J 8 bases, leaving 13 bases between the germline ends. The CDR3 reads CASSPGREGGYTF. The CDR3 DNA sequence: TGTGCCAGCTCACCGGGCAGGGAAGGCGGCTACACCTTC.

The chain has TRBV30 and TRBJ1-2; no clear D gene. The CDR3 has 11 amino acids. Trimming stripped 8 bases from V and 5 bases from J, with 12 bases between. Germline CDR1 reads GTSNPN; CDR2 reads SVGIG (reference sequence). The CDR3: CAREAGYGYTF. CDR3 DNA sequence: TGTGCCCGAGAGGCCGGATATGGCTACACCTTC.

The V gene is TRBV18, the J gene TRBJ2-6; D uncertain. The CDR3 spans 13 residues. Germline CDR1 KGHSH, CDR2 LQKENI. V lost 8 bases to trimming and J lost 0 bases, with 5 bases between them. The CDR3 DNA sequence: TGTGCCAGCCACAACTCTGGGGCCAACGTCCTGACTTTC. Its protein product is CASHNSGANVLTF.

The chain links TRBV5-1 to TRBJ2-1, with 8 nucleotides matching TRBD2. Looked up from germline, CDR1 is SGHRS and CDR2 is YFSETQ. The ends lost 2 bases at V and 8 bases at J; junction bases unmatched: 6. CDR3 length: 14 amino acids. The CDR3 DNA reads as TGCGCCAGCAGCTTAAGGGCGACTAGCGATGAGCAGTTCTTC. Translation: CASSLRATSDEQFF.

The genes are TRBV3-1 (or the pseudogene TRBV3-2) and TRBJ1-2; tentatively, D is TRBD1 (5 bases). CDR1 and CDR2 from the germline V gene are LGHDT and YNNKEL (reference sequence). This CDR3 has 15 residues. V was clipped by 4 bases and J by 2 bases, with 14 bases between them. CDR3 bases: TGTGCCAGCAGCCCATCCTCAGGGAGGAACTATGGCTACACCTTC. Its translation is CASSPSSGRNYGYTF.

This clone showed up just once. The rearrangement joins TRBV11-2 to TRBJ1-6; 8 nucleotides line up with TRBD1. The CDR3 is 15 amino acids. V lost 2 bases and J lost 9; bases outside the gene matches: 6. Germline CDR1 reads SGHAT; CDR2 reads FQNNGV. The DNA of the CDR3 is TGTGCCAGCAGCTTAAGTGCCGGACAGGGTTCACCCCTCCACTTT. Translation: CASSLSAGQGSPLHF.

This clone has more than one count but fewer than ten. In nucleotides, the CDR3 is TGTGCCAGCAGCTTAGGAGGATTCGGCAATCAGCCCCAGCATTTT. This sequence encodes CASSLGGFGNQPQHF. The V call is TRBV11-2, the J call TRBJ1-5, with no clear D. Between the trimmed V and J ends, which lost 1 base and 2 bases, there was a span of 9 bases. The germline V gene encodes CDR1 SGHAT and CDR2 FQNNGV. CDR3 length equals 15 residues.

V gene TRBV24-1 combines with J gene TRBJ2-1; the match to TRBD2 covers 8 bases. CDR3 length: 14 amino acids. The V segment lost 6 bases and the J segment 8 bases; nucleotides outside the gene matches: 8. CDR1 KGHDR and CDR2 SFDVKD come from the germline V gene. CDR3 loop: CATSHGGGIHEQFF. The CDR3 coding sequence is TGTGCCACCAGTCACGGGGGGGGTATACATGAGCAGTTCTTC.

The chain has TRBV30 and TRBJ1-1, with 9 bases that match TRBD1. With 1 base clipped from V and 0 bases from J, the junction kept 3 bases outside the gene matches. The CDR3 sequence is 15 residues long. The germline V gene has CDR1 GTSNPN and CDR2 SVGIG (reference sequence). CDR3 nucleotide sequence: TGTGCCTGGAGTGGGGACAGGGCCCTGAACACTGAAGCTTTCTTT. Translating gives CAWSGDRALNTEAFF.

The chain links TRBV21-1 to TRBJ2-7; the D call of TRBD2 is as the table states it, not checked on the DNA. TRBV21-1 is recorded as a pseudogene. The CDR3 totals 15 residues. The CDR3 DNA is TGTGCCAGCGCCCTTGAGAGGCCGTGTAACTACGAGCAGTACGTC. This codes for CASALERPCNYEQYV.

This chain uses TRBV11-2 with TRBJ1-2; the D is unclear. Trimming took off 1 base at V and 7 bases at J, with 4 bases between the two ends. Germline loops: CDR1 SGHAT, CDR2 FQNNGV. The CDR3 contains 11 residues. DNA of the CDR3: TGTGCCAGCAGCTTAGGGGCTGGCTACACCTTC. It is translated as CASSLGAGYTF.

In DNA, the CDR3 is TGTGCCAGCAGTGAAGTGGCGGGCTCTGAAGCTTTCTTT. The encoded protein is CASSEVAGSEAFF. The chain is built from TRBV2 and TRBJ1-1; unclear D gene. Germline CDR1 is SNHLY and CDR2 is FYNNEI. V shed 1 base and J shed 6 bases, with 9 bases lying between them. This CDR3 contains 13 residues.

V is TRBV10-3 and J is TRBJ2-5; 8 bases match TRBD1. The junction had 7 bases not matched to a gene; V was cut back by 6 bases and J by 4 bases. Germline V lookup: CDR1 ENHRY, CDR2 SYGVKD. This CDR3 comprises 14 residues. CDR3 loop: CAIRPDRAGETQYF. For the CDR3, the DNA is TGTGCCATCAGACCGGACAGGGCGGGAGAGACCCAGTACTTC.

The rearrangement uses TRBV2 and TRBJ2-3; the D gene is possibly TRBD1 (5 bases). V was cut by 6 bases and J by 2 bases, with 9 bases left in between. The CDR3 extends over 13 amino acids. Germline CDR1 and CDR2: SNHLY and FYNNEI. CDR3 amino acids: CASREDITDTQYF. Written as DNA, the CDR3 is TGTGCCAGCAGAGAGGACATCACAGATACGCAGTATTTT.

J is TRBJ1-1 and V is TRBV2, with D maybe TRBD1 (5 bases). Trimming stripped 7 bases from V and 1 base from J, with 13 bases between. Per the germline V gene, CDR1 is SNHLY and CDR2 is FYNNEI. CDR3 length: 14 amino acids. The CDR3 DNA reads TGTGCCAGCACTCAGGGATCTAAGAACACTGAAGCTTTCTTT. This gives the protein CASTQGSKNTEAFF.

The gene calls are TRBV18 and TRBJ1-2, with D unclear. The CDR3 contains 12 residues. V was cut by 3 bases and J by 3 bases, with 5 bases left in between. The germline CDR1 and CDR2 sequences are KGHSH and LQKENI. DNA for the CDR3: TGTGCCAGCTCACCTACAGACTATGGCTACACCTTC. Translating it yields CASSPTDYGYTF. Together with reference TRBV18 and TRBJ1-2, the CDR3 gives the full variable domain: NAGVMQNPRHLVRRRGQEARLRCSPMKGHSHVYWYRQLPEEGLKFMVYLQKENIIDESGMPKERFSAEFPKEGPSILRIQQVVRGDSAAYFCASSPTDYGYTFGSGTRLTVV.

The chain uses TRBV29-1 and TRBJ1-2, with D perhaps TRBD1 (6 bases). The CDR3 runs 13 residues. CDR1 is SQVTM, CDR2 ANQGSEA, per germline. V dropped 0 bases and J dropped 3 bases, with 8 bases sitting between them. CDR3 region: CSVEEQGYYGYTF. The CDR3 DNA is TGCAGCGTTGAAGAACAGGGATACTATGGCTACACCTTC.

The V gene is TRBV25-1, the J gene TRBJ2-3, with 8 nucleotides matching TRBD2. V gave up 6 bases and J gave up 2 bases; unmatched junction bases: 4. Germline V gene lookup returns CDR1 MGHDK and CDR2 SYGVNS. This CDR3 contains 14 residues. CDR3 DNA sequence: TGTGCCAGCAGCCAGCGGGGGCACACAGATACGCAGTATTTT. Its translation: CASSQRGHTDTQYF.

This chain joins TRBV4-1 and TRBJ2-3; 14 nucleotides align to TRBD2. This CDR3 comprises 17 residues. The germline V gene has CDR1 MGHRA and CDR2 YSYEKL. The ends lost 4 bases at V and 1 base at J; junction bases unmatched: 4. The CDR3 DNA follows: TGCGCCAGCAGCCCACTGGGACTAGCGGGGGGCACAGATACGCAGTATTTT. It is translated as CASSPLGLAGGTDTQYF.

This clone was recorded once. V gene TRBV28 combines with J gene TRBJ2-7, with 10 nucleotides matching TRBD1. Germline V CDR1 and CDR2: MDHEN, SYDVKM. The ends lost 4 bases at V and 6 bases at J; junction bases unmatched: 6. This CDR3 is 14 amino acids long. In DNA, the CDR3 is TGTGCCAGCAGTTCGGCCGGGACAGGGGTCGAGCAGTACGTC. This translates into CASSSAGTGVEQYV.

This rearrangement joins TRBV7-9 to TRBJ2-7, with D hard to call. The CDR3 extends over 15 amino acids. Per germline, CDR1 SEHNR and CDR2 FQNEAQ (reference sequence). Trimming removed 1 base at V and 2 bases at J, with 12 bases between. Here the CDR3 reads CASSLGNAVTYEQYF. CDR3 DNA sequence: TGTGCCAGCAGCTTAGGCAACGCAGTGACCTACGAGCAGTACTTC.

This chain links TRBV12-3 or TRBV12-4 with TRBJ1-2, with D unclear. Trimming removed 1 base from V and 7 bases from J, with 10 bases in between. This CDR3 region has 13 residues. CDR3 in amino acids: CASSLGGWGGYTF. The CDR3 coding sequence is TGTGCCAGCAGTTTAGGAGGGTGGGGTGGCTACACCTTC.

The CDR3 here is CASKWAQTNYGYTF. DNA of the CDR3: TGTGCCAGCAAGTGGGCCCAGACTAACTATGGCTACACCTTC. The V gene is TRBV2, the J gene TRBJ1-2; D ambiguous. V lost 7 bases to trimming and J lost 0 bases, with 12 bases between them. The CDR3 consists of 14 residues. The germline CDR1 and CDR2 sequences are SNHLY and FYNNEI.

The J gene is TRBJ2-7, the V gene TRBV12-5, with 8 positions matching TRBD1. The V gene end was trimmed by 0 bases and the J gene end by 2 bases; junction bases not matched to a gene: 9. This CDR3 region has 17 residues. Germline V lookup: CDR1 LGHNT, CDR2 FRNRAP. DNA for the CDR3: TGTGCTAGTGGTTTGGTACTCGGTCAGGGGGCAACCTACGAGCAGTACGTC. It yields the protein CASGLVLGQGATYEQYV.

This sequence joins TRBV19 and TRBJ1-2; the match to TRBD1 covers 7 bases. J gave up 2 bases and V 7 bases, and 7 bases lay outside the gene matches. This CDR3 is built from 14 residues. The germline CDR1 and CDR2 sequences are LNHDA and SQIVND (reference sequence). As DNA, the CDR3 is TGTGCCAGTACCTCACAGGGGAGCAACTATGGCTACACCTTC. Translation gives CASTSQGSNYGYTF. Drawing the rest from reference TRBV19 and TRBJ1-2, the complete variable domain is DGGITQSPKYLFRKEGQNVTLSCEQNLNHDAMYWYRQDPGQGLRLIYYSQIVNDFQKGDIAEGYSVSREKKESFPLTVTSAQKNPTAFYLCASTSQGSNYGYTFGSGTRLTVV.